The sequence of this T cell receptor beta chain was determined in a study of control samples from healthy donors and cancer patients. Generated by immunoSEQ multiplex PCR, the TCRdb table keeps only in-frame clones and is missing some. Of approximately 110,000 clones in the sample, around four fifths are singletons; the top ten hold 13%. Trimming stripped 0 bases from V and 0 bases from J, with 15 bases between. The length of the CDR3 is 18 residues. Per germline, CDR1 LGHNA and CDR2 YNFKEQ. The source is a woman aged 45 to 65 in good health. The specimen sequenced was blood. The rearrangement joins TRBV4-2 to TRBJ1-3, with D perhaps matching TRBD1 (6 bases). The CDR3 DNA reads as TGTGCCAGCAGCCAAGATCTCAGGACAGACCTCTCTGGAAACACCATATATTTT. The encoded protein is CASSQDLRTDLSGNTIYF.